The source of this T cell receptor beta chain is a study of T cell changes during pregnancy in multiple sclerosis. This table comes from immunoSEQ multiplex PCR, and its TCRdb copy is limited to in-frame clones, with some not included. Altogether under 50,000 clones are present, 92% being singletons, with the ten largest covering 0.3% to 0.45%. The CDR3 has 13 amino acids. This clonotype was obtained from a female donor in good health, enrolled as a control in a pregnancy study. The chain employs TRBV21-1 and TRBJ2-7; TRBD2, the table's D call, lacks a check against the DNA. TRBV21-1 has pseudogene status. This sample comprised CD4+ T cells from peripheral blood mononuclear cells, obtained in the second trimester of pregnancy. In nucleotides, the CDR3 is TGTGCCAGCAGCAAATATCGGGGTAACGAGCAGTACTTC. Translation gives CASSKYRGNEQYF.